Listed below are T cell receptor beta chains from one sample, sequenced in a study of naive and memory T cell subsets. TCRdb independently ran MiXCR on the UMI-ligation and nested PCR reads; one entry per CDR3 protein. The sample has more than 30,000 distinct CDR3 sequences, less than 8.5% seen once. The sample in question was skin, obtained from a tuberculin skin test site. The receptors shown here come from an adult in good health. Each CDR3 is given with its conserved first and last residue. A D gene is named only where the DNA matches it firmly. Only some rows state a clone size, as once, few, many or a class for expanded clones.

NA	many	TRBJ2-7	TRBV6-1	CASRPTRGQGHYEQYF	TGTGCCAGCAGACCCACCCGTGGGCAGGGGCACTACGAGCAGTACTTC
NA	many	TRBJ2-5	TRBV28	CASSLPEDFETQYF	TGTGCCAGCAGTTTACCGGAGGACTTCGAGACCCAGTACTTC
TRBD1	medium-sized	TRBJ2-7	TRBV11-2	CASSSTTGGYEQYF	TGTGCCAGCAGCTCAACGACAGGGGGCTACGAGCAGTACTTC
NA	many	TRBJ1-1	TRBV5-1	CASSRQQGVTEAFF	TGCGCCAGCAGCCGTCAACAGGGAGTCACTGAAGCTTTCTTT
NA	many	TRBJ1-1	TRBV20-1	CSARPGSNTEAFF	TGCAGTGCTAGACCAGGGTCGAACACTGAAGCTTTCTTT
NA	many	TRBJ2-3	TRBV2	CASRASRTDTQYF	TGTGCCAGCAGGGCTAGTCGCACAGATACGCAGTATTTT
TRBD1	medium-sized	TRBJ2-5	TRBV5-1	CASSLGDRKETQYF	TGCGCCAGCAGCTTGGGGGACAGGAAGGAGACCCAGTACTTC
NA	many	TRBJ1-1	TRBV29-1	CSLEGDLTEAFF	TGCAGCCTGGAGGGGGATCTCACTGAAGCTTTCTTT
NA	many	TRBJ2-7	TRBV12-3/TRBV12-4	CASSLGTVTYEQYF	TGTGCCAGCAGTTTAGGGACGGTCACCTACGAGCAGTACTTC
TRBD1	many	TRBJ1-1	TRBV2	CASKLGKTGDRPLNTEAFF	TGTGCCAGCAAACTAGGGAAAACAGGGGACCGACCATTGAACACTGAAGCTTTCTTT
NA	many	TRBJ2-1	TRBV20-1	CSAREYRSYNEQFF	TGCAGTGCTAGAGAGTACAGGAGCTACAATGAGCAGTTCTTC
NA	many	TRBJ2-2	TRBV5-6	CASSLPGPGELFF	TGTGCCAGCAGCTTGCCGGGACCCGGGGAGCTGTTTTTT
NA	NA	TRBJ1-1	TRBV2	CASDSVWAEAFF	TGTGCCAGCGACAGCGTTTGGGCTGAAGCTTTCTTT
NA	NA	TRBJ1-6	TRBV7-8	CASSRGPEETPLHF	TGTGCCAGCAGTAGGGGCCCCGAAGAAACACCCCTCCACTTT
NA	many	TRBJ1-3	TRBV6-5	CASSMAGESGNTIYF	TGTGCCAGCAGCATGGCCGGGGAGTCAGGAAACACCATATATTTT
NA	few	TRBJ2-7	TRBV12-3/TRBV12-4	CASSLIPESYEQYF	TGTGCCAGCAGTTTAATCCCAGAGAGCTACGAGCAGTACTTC
NA	many	TRBJ2-7	TRBV7-8	CASSSRDIRSYEQYF	TGTGCCAGCAGCTCCCGGGACATCCGCTCCTACGAGCAGTACTTC
TRBD1	NA	TRBJ1-1	TRBV27	CASSTQGALTEAFF	TGTGCCAGCAGTACACAGGGGGCGCTCACTGAAGCTTTCTTT
TRBD2	medium-sized	TRBJ2-5	TRBV14	CASSQAETAGQETQYF	TGTGCCAGCAGCCAAGCGGAGACAGCGGGGCAAGAGACCCAGTACTTC
NA	many	TRBJ1-2	TRBV7-2	CASSLKGWGGCIGYTF	TGTGCCAGCAGCTTAAAGGGATGGGGAGGGTGTATTGGCTACACCTTC
TRBD2	few	TRBJ2-1	TRBV19	CASRSTSGGRHNEQFF	TGTGCCAGTAGAAGTACTAGCGGGGGTCGCCACAATGAGCAGTTCTTC
NA	many	TRBJ1-5	TRBV15	CATSRVGSNQPQHF	TGTGCCACCAGCAGAGTCGGCAGCAATCAGCCCCAGCATTTT
NA	many	TRBJ1-1	TRBV7-2	CASSLDKFTEAFF	TGTGCCAGCAGCTTGGACAAATTCACTGAAGCTTTCTTT
TRBD1	many	TRBJ1-1	TRBV4-1	CASSQGTGAMNTEAFF	TGCGCCAGCAGCCAAGGGACAGGGGCCATGAACACTGAAGCTTTCTTT
TRBD2	many	TRBJ2-7	TRBV5-1	CASSLEPSGAISYEQYF	TGCGCCAGCAGCTTGGAGCCTAGCGGGGCCATCTCCTACGAGCAGTACTTC
NA	NA	TRBJ1-2	TRBV3-1	CASSPRGTDNYGYTF	TGTGCCAGCAGCCCACGGGGGACTGATAACTATGGCTACACCTTC
TRBD2	medium-sized	TRBJ2-7	TRBV4-1	CASSQVGKRGPIGSYEQYF	TGCGCCAGCAGCCAAGTCGGAAAGCGGGGGCCGATTGGGTCCTACGAGCAGTACTTC
NA	many	TRBJ1-2	TRBV20-1	CSVEGTSGSYGYTF	TGCAGTGTAGAAGGGACATCAGGATCCTATGGCTACACCTTC
TRBD2	many	TRBJ2-4	TRBV4-1	CASSQDLGLAGGENIQYF	TGCGCCAGCAGCCAAGATTTGGGACTAGCGGGGGGAGAAAACATTCAGTACTTC
NA	many	TRBJ2-7	TRBV11-2	CASSLVSPGEQYF	TGTGCCAGCAGCTTAGTTTCACCAGGCGAGCAGTACTTC
NA	many	TRBJ1-1	TRBV4-1	CASSQEEDYGAVNTEAFF	TGCGCCAGCAGCCAAGAGGAGGATTATGGTGCTGTGAACACTGAAGCTTTCTTT
TRBD1	many	TRBJ1-5	TRBV12-3/TRBV12-4	CASTKSGTGLWSDQPQHF	TGTGCCAGCACTAAATCCGGGACAGGGTTGTGGAGCGATCAGCCCCAGCATTTT
NA	many	TRBJ1-2	TRBV29-1	CSVERASYGYTF	TGCAGCGTTGAGCGGGCTAGCTATGGCTACACCTTC
NA	many	TRBJ2-3	TRBV12-3/TRBV12-4	CASSFGGSTDTQYF	TGTGCCAGCAGTTTTGGGGGTAGCACAGATACGCAGTATTTT
NA	many	TRBJ2-7	TRBV5-7	CASSLNIHFYEQYF	TGTGCCAGCAGCTTGAATATTCATTTTTACGAGCAGTACTTC
TRBD2	many	TRBJ2-2	TRBV19	CASRTGTSVNTGELFF	TGTGCCAGTAGGACCGGGACTAGCGTGAACACCGGGGAGCTGTTTTTT
TRBD1	many	TRBJ2-2	TRBV2	CASSEMTGTGATLNTGELFF	TGTGCCAGCAGTGAAATGACCGGGACAGGGGCCACCCTAAACACCGGGGAGCTGTTTTTT
NA	few	TRBJ1-2	TRBV2	CASSDYDFSRVANYGYTF	TGTGCCAGCAGTGATTACGACTTCTCCAGGGTTGCTAACTATGGCTACACCTTC
NA	few	TRBJ1-1	TRBV3-1	CASSQVGAKAFF	TGTGCCAGCAGCCAAGTGGGGGCGAAAGCTTTCTTT
NA	many	TRBJ1-2	TRBV5-5	CASSFMGHTYGYTF	TGTGCCAGCAGCTTCATGGGACACACCTATGGCTACACCTTC
TRBD1	few	TRBJ1-2	TRBV2	CASSESRGTGRGYTF	TGTGCCAGCAGTGAATCCCGGGGGACAGGGCGCGGCTACACCTTC
TRBD2	many	TRBJ2-1	TRBV7-2	CASSIQTSAAYNEQFF	TGTGCCAGCAGCATTCAGACTAGCGCCGCCTACAATGAGCAGTTCTTC
NA	many	TRBJ1-1	TRBV19	CASSAGVRAPNTEAFF	TGTGCCAGTAGTGCGGGGGTGCGCGCCCCGAACACTGAAGCTTTCTTT
NA	many	TRBJ2-4	TRBV20-1	CSARGQVQNIQYF	TGCAGTGCTAGAGGTCAAGTACAAAACATTCAGTACTTC